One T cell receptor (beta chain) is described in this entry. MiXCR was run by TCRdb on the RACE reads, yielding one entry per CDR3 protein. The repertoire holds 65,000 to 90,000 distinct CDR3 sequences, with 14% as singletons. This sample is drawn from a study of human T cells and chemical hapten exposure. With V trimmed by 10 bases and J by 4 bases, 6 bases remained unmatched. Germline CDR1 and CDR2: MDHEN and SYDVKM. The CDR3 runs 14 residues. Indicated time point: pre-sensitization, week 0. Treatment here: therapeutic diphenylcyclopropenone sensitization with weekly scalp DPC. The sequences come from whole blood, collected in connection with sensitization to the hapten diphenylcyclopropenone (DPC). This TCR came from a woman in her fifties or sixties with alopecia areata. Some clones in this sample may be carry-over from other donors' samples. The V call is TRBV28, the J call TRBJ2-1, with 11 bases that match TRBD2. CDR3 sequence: CATLSSGGYNEQFF. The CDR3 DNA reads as TGTGCCACTCTATCTAGCGGGGGGTACAATGAGCAGTTCTTC.